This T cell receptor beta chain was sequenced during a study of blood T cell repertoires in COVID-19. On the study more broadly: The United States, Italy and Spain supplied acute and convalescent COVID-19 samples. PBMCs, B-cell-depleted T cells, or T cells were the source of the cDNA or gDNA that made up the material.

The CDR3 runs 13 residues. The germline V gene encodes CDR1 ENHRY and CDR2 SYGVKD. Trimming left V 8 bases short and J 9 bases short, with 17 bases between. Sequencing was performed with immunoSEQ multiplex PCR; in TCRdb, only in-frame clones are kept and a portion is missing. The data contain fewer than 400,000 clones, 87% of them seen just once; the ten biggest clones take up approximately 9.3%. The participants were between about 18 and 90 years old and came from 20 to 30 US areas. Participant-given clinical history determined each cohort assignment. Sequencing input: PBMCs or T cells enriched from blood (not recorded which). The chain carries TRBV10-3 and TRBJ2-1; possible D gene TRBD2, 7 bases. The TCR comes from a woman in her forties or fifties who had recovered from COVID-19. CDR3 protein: CAIGQTSIPEQFF. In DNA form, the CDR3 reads TGTGCCATCGGACAGACTAGCATCCCTGAGCAGTTCTTC.